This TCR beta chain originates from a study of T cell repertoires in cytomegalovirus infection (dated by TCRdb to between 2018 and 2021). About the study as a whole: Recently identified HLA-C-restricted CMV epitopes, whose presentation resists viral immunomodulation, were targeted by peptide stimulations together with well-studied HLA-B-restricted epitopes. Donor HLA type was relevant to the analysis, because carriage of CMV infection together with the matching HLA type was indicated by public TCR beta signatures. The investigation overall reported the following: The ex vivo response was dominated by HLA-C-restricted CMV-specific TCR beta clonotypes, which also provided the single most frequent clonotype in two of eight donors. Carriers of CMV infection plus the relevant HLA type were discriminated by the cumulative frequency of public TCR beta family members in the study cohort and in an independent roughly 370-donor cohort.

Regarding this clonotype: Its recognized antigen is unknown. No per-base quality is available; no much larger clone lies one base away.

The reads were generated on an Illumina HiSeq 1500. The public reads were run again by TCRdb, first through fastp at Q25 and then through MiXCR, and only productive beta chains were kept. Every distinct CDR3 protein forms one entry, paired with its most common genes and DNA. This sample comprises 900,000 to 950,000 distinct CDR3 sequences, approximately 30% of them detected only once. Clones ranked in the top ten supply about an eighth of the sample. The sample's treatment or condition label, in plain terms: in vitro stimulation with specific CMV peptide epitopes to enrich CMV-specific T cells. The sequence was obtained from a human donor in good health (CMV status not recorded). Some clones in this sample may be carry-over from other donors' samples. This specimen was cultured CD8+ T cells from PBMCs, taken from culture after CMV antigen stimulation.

The sequence in DNA is TGTGCCAGCAGTTACTCGCCTCCGGCGGGCACTGAAGCTTTCTTT. Its protein is CASSYSPPAGTEAFF. The rearranged chain carries TRBV6-5 and TRBJ1-1; no confident D gene assignment can be made. For CDR1 and CDR2, the germline V gene lists MNHEY and SVGAGI. The CDR3, cysteine through phenylalanine, is 15 amino acids long. The retained sequence is limited to the CDR3, 45 bases, with the frame set at the first base. At the junction V is shortened by 0 bases and J by 4 bases, with 12 bases in between.